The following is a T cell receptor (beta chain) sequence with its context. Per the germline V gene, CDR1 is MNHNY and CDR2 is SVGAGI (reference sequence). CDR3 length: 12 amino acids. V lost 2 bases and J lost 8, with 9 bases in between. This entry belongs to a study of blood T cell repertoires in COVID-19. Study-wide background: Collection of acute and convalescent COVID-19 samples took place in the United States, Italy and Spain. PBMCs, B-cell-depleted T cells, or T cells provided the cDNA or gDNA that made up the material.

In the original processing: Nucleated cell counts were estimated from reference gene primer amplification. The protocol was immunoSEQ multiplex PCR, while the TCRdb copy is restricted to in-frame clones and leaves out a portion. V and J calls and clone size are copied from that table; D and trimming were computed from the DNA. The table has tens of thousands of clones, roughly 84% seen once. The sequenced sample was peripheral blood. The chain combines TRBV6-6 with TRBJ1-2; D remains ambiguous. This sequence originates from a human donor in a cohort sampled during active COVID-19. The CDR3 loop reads CASSYEGLGYTF. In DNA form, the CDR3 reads TGTGCCAGCAGTTACGAGGGCCTCGGCTACACCTTC.